This T cell receptor (beta chain) was profiled in a study of T-cell reconstitution after alpha-beta-depleted transplantation in children. Study-wide findings and caveats: Diversity and T-cell counts at one year after transplant derived mostly from new T cells.

Preparation of the TCRbeta library was carried out with unique molecular identifiers. TCRdb re-derived calls from the PCR reads in MiXCR, one entry per CDR3 protein. The table shows around 440,000 distinct CDR3 sequences, with roughly a tenth occurring only once. Trimming took 5 bases from V and 5 from J; bases not matched to a gene: 8. Germline assignment: CDR1 SGHVS and CDR2 FNYEAQ. The CDR3 has 16 amino acids. On this clonotype: Its antigen is not known.

The sample in question was PBMCs, obtained before TCRalphabeta/CD19-depleted stem cell transplant. The rearrangement joins TRBV7-6 to TRBJ2-2; 10 bases line up with TRBD2. The receptor was isolated from a child between 2 and 9 years old with inherited bone marrow failure, due to receive a stem cell transplant. The CDR3 sequence is CASSPASGRETGELFF. DNA of the CDR3: TGTGCCAGCAGCCCGGCCAGCGGGAGGGAAACCGGGGAGCTGTTTTTT.